Described below is a single T cell receptor (beta chain) sequence and its context. What it binds is unknown. The sample belongs to a study of siplizumab effects on memory and regulatory T cells. Findings and caveats of the study: Most proliferating CD4+ or CD8+ clones, roughly 80-96%, had no naive or memory assignment. No functional test confirmed suppression by proliferating siplizumab-culture Tregs.

After removal of 5 bases from V and 4 bases from J, the junction contained 7 bases not matched to a gene. Germline CDR1 reads MDHEN; CDR2 reads SYDVKM. This CDR3 has 14 residues. The protocol was immunoSEQ multiplex PCR, while the TCRdb copy is restricted to in-frame clones and leaves out a portion. The sample lists over 100,000 clones, around 93% occurring once. Material for sequencing was non-Treg CD4+ T cells sorted from blood. The clonotype originates from a human donor in good health. The chain employs TRBV28 and TRBJ2-7, with 8 bases matching TRBD1. The DNA of the CDR3 is TGTGCCAGCAGTAAATCACGGACAGGGTACGAGCAGTACTTC. This sequence encodes CASSKSRTGYEQYF.